Following are 8 T cell receptor beta chains from one sample sequenced in a study of blood T cell repertoires in COVID-19. Generated by immunoSEQ multiplex PCR, the TCRdb table keeps only in-frame clones and is missing some. This table has around 92,000 clones, 85% to 90% appearing once. Sequenced material: peripheral blood. Every receptor here comes from an older woman in a cohort sampled during active or convalescent COVID-19.

The chain combines TRBV6-5 with TRBJ2-7; D remains unclear. CDR3 length equals 14 residues. Germline V gene data show CDR1 as MNHEY and CDR2 as SVGAGI. V shed 7 bases and J shed 3 bases, with 16 bases lying between them. The CDR3 DNA reads as TGTGCCAGCAATCCGACTCAGAGCCTCTACGAGCAGTACTTC. Translated: CASNPTQSLYEQYF.

The chain links TRBV16 to TRBJ1-3; D not certain. CDR1 is KGHSY and CDR2 is FQNENV in the germline V gene. The CDR3 consists of 16 residues. V lost 4 bases to trimming and J lost 0 bases, with 13 bases between them. CDR3 sequence: CASSPRSTHSGNTIYF. CDR3 sequence (DNA): TGTGCCAGCAGCCCGAGAAGTACCCACTCTGGAAACACCATATATTTT.

The chain is built from TRBV21-1 and TRBJ2-7; TRBD2, the table's D call, was not compared with the DNA. TRBV21-1 is annotated as a pseudogene. This CDR3 spans 21 amino acids. This chain's CDR3 is CASSNQLLGERAGTPHYEQYF. In DNA, the CDR3 is TGTGCCAGCAGCAACCAGCTTCTGGGGGAAAGGGCGGGGACTCCGCACTACGAGCAGTACTTC.

The genes are TRBV15 and TRBJ1-5, with 8 bases aligning to TRBD1. The V gene's germline CDR1 is LNHNV and CDR2 YYDKDF (reference sequence). V was clipped by 6 bases and J by 2 bases; unmatched bases: 6. This CDR3 comprises 15 residues. CDR3 in amino acids: CATSPGGRRNQPQHF. In DNA form, the CDR3 reads TGTGCCACCAGTCCAGGGGGCCGTCGCAATCAGCCCCAGCATTTT.

The chain links TRBV5-6 to TRBJ1-6; 9 bases match TRBD1. The CDR3 spans 16 residues. J lost 9 bases, V lost 0 bases, and 7 bases had no gene match. Germline assignment: CDR1 SGHDT and CDR2 YYEEEE. The CDR3 sequence: CASSLATGGQGSPLHF. CDR3 bases: TGTGCCAGCAGCTTGGCCACAGGGGGCCAGGGTTCACCCCTCCACTTT. Full variable domain (rest looked up from reference TRBV5-6 and TRBJ1-6): DAGVTQSPTHLIKTRGQQVTLRCSPKSGHDTVSWYQQALGQGPQFIFQYYEEEERQRGNFPDRFSGHQFPNYSSELNVNALLLGDSALYLCASSLATGGQGSPLHFGNGTRLTVT.

This chain links TRBV11-2 with TRBJ2-7; weak D call: TRBD2 (5 bases). The ends were cut back, 4 bases at V and 5 bases at J, with 18 bases in the middle. The length of the CDR3 is 15 residues. Per the germline V gene, CDR1 is SGHAT and CDR2 is FQNNGV. The CDR3 DNA sequence: TGTGCCAGCAGCTCACGGGAAACACCACCCCACGAGCAGTACTTC. Residues: CASSSRETPPHEQYF.

This chain uses TRBV27 with TRBJ1-1, with D possibly matching TRBD1 (5 bases). The length of the CDR3 is 13 residues. Germline CDR1 reads MNHEY; CDR2 reads SMNVEV (reference sequence). V was trimmed by 7 bases and J by 1 base, leaving 10 bases between them. The CDR3 reads CASKRTTNTEAFF. The CDR3 bases are TGTGCCAGCAAACGGACAACGAACACTGAAGCTTTCTTT.

The chain links TRBV9 to TRBJ2-5, with TRBD1 matching 7 bases. CDR1 is SGDLS and CDR2 is YYNGEE in the germline V gene. The ends lost 4 bases at V and 4 bases at J; junction bases unmatched: 7. The CDR3 is made up of 14 amino acids. The CDR3 loop is CASSQGVGGETQYF. The CDR3 coding sequence is TGTGCCAGCAGCCAGGGGGTCGGAGGAGAGACCCAGTACTTC. Full variable domain (remainder filled in from reference TRBV9 and TRBJ2-5): DSGVTQTPKHLITATGQRVTLRCSPRSGDLSVYWYQQSLDQGLQFLIQYYNGEERAKGNILERFSAQQFPDLHSELNLSSLELGDSALYFCASSQGVGGETQYFGPGTRLLVL.